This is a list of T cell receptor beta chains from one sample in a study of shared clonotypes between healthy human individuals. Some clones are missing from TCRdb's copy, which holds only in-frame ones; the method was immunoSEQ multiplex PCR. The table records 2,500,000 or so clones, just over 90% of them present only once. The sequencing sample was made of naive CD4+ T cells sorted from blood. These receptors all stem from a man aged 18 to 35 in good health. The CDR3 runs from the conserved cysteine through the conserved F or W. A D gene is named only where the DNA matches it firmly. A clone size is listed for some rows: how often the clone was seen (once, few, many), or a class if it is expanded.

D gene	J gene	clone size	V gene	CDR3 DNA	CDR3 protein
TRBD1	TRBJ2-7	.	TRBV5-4	TGTGCCAGCAGCTTGGGGGGACAGGGATCCTACGAGCAGTACTTC	CASSLGGQGSYEQYF
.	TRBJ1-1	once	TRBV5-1	TGCGCCAGCAGCTTATCCCAGGGTAAGACTGAAGCTTTCTTT	CASSLSQGKTEAFF
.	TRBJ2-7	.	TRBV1	.	CTSSQSVAGGSNYEQYF
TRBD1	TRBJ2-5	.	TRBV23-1	TGCGCCAGCAGTCCCTCCGGGACAGGGGAGGGGACCCAGTACTTC	CASSPSGTGEGTQYF
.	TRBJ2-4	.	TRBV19	TGTGCCAGTAAAGAGACAGGCATAAACATTCAGTACTTC	CASKETGINIQYF
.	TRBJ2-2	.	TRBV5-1	TGCGCCAGCAGCCCCTCAGGGGCAATAAGCGGGAACACCGGGGAGCTGTTTTTT	CASSPSGAISGNTGELFF
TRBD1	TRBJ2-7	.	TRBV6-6	TGTGCCAGCAATTACAGGGGCCCACCAGATGAGCAGTACTTC	CASNYRGPPDEQYF
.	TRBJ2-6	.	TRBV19	TGTGCCAGTAGGGTCCCCGGGGCCAACGTCCTGACTTTC	CASRVPGANVLTF
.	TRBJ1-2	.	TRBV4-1	TGCGCCAGCAGCCTCCCCGGGTTTTCCTATGGCTACACCTTC	CASSLPGFSYGYTF
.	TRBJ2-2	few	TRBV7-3	TGTGCCAGCAGCCCCAGGGGTGCGGGCGGGGAGCTGTTTTTT	CASSPRGAGGELFF
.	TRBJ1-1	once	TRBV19	TGTGCCAGTAGTATTGTCGCGTGGGGCACTGAAGCTTTCTTT	CASSIVAWGTEAFF
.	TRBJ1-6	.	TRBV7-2	TGTGCCAGCAGCTTCTCGGGTAGTATTAATTCACCCCTCCACTTT	CASSFSGSINSPLHF
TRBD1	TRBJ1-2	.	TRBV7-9	TGTGCCAGCAGCCCCGGGACAGCGGAAACCCTCGCCTATGGCTACACCTTC	CASSPGTAETLAYGYTF